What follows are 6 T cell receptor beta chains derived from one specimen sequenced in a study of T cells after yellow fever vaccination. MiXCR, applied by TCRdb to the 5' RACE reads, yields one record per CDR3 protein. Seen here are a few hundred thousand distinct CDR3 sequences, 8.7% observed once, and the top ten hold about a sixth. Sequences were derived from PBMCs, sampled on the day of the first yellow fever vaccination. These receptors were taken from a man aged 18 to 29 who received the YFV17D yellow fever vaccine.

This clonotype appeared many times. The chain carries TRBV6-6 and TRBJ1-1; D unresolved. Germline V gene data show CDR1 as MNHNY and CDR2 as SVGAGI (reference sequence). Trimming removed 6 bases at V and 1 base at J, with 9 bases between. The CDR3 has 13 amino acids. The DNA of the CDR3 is TGTGCCAGCAGATTGACACAGAACACTGAAGCTTTCTTT. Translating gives CASRLTQNTEAFF.

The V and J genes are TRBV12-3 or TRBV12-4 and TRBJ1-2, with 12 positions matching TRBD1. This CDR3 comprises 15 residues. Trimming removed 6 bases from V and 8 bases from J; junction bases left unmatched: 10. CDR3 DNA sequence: TGTGCCAGCAGGGCGAGCGGGACAGGGGGCCTCGGCTACACCTTC. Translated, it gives CASRASGTGGLGYTF.

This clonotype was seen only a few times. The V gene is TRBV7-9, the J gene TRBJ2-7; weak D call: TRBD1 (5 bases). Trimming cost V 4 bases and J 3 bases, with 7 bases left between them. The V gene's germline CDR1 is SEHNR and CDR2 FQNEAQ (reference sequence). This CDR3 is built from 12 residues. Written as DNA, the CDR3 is TGTGCCAGCAGCTACACAGGCTACGAGCAGTACGTC. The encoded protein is CASSYTGYEQYV.

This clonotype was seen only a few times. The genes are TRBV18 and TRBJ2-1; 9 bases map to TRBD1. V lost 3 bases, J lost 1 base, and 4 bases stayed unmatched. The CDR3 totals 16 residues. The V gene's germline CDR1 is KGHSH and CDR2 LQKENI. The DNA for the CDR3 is TGTGCCAGCTCACCTTACGACAGGGGGTCCTACAATGAGCAGTTCTTC. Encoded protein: CASSPYDRGSYNEQFF.

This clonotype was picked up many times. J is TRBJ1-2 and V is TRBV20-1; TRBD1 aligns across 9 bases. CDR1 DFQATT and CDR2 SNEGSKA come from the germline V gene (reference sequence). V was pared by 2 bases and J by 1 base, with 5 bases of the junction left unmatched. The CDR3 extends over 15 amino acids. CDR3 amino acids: CSARTHRGLNYGYTF. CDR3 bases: TGCAGTGCTAGAACGCACAGGGGGCTTAACTATGGCTACACCTTC.

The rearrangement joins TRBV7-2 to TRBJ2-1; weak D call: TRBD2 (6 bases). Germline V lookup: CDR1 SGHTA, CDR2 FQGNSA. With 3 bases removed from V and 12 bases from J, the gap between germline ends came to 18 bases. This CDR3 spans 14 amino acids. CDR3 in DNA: TGTGCCAGCAGCTTGGAGGGGTTTAGAATGAGGCAGTTCTTC. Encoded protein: CASSLEGFRMRQFF.